The sequence of this T cell receptor (beta chain) was determined in a study of T cell responses to AZD1222 COVID-19 vaccine. Study observations and caveats: Seropositive at baseline were only six AZD1222 recipients. The donor group comprised mostly white British people and more females; the analysis possibly underestimated clonal diversity.

Germline CDR1 LGHNA, CDR2 YNFKEQ. Trimming cost V 6 bases and J 5 bases, with 10 bases left between them. There are 13 residues in the CDR3. Profiling relied on immunoSEQ multiplex PCR, and the TCRdb table lists in-frame clones only, not all of them. Counted here are approximately 150,000 clones, around 94% occurring once; the ten biggest clones make up roughly 4.6%. In regard to this clone: Its antigen is undetermined.

This receptor was identified in an adult who received the AZD1222 COVID-19 vaccine. This chain links TRBV4-2 with TRBJ1-4; perhaps TRBD1 as D (6 bases). The sample in question was peripheral blood, obtained 28 days after the second AZD1222 dose. In DNA form, the CDR3 reads TGTGCCAGCAGGGACAGCCTAAATGAAAAACTGTTTTTT. It yields the protein CASRDSLNEKLFF.